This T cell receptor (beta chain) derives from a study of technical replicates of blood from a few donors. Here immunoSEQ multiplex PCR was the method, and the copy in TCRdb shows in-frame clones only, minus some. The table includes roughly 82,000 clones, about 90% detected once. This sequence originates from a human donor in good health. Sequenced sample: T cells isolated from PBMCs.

For the CDR3, the DNA is TGTGCCAGTAGTTTCCGGGACAGGGGCCTCGAGCAGTACTTC. Translation gives CASSFRDRGLEQYF. The chain is built from TRBV19 and TRBJ2-7, with 10 bases matching TRBD1. J lost 6 bases, V lost 5 bases, and 7 bases had no gene match. The germline CDR1 and CDR2 sequences are LNHDA and SQIVND (reference sequence). This CDR3 spans 14 amino acids.